This T cell receptor beta chain was recorded in a study of identical twins. Findings and limits, study-wide: Monozygotic twin pairs showed more out-of-frame TCR alpha sharing than models estimated.

The sample holds a few counts of this clonotype. As yet, its antigen is unknown. CDR3 length: 15 amino acids. V lost 6 bases and J 5 bases, leaving 18 bases between the germline ends. TCRdb reprocessed the 5' RACE reads via MiXCR and lists one record per CDR3 protein. The sample consists of 650,000 to 750,000 distinct CDR3 sequences, less than 25% of them appearing once. This sample was also put to use in a study of T cells expressing NK-cell markers. That report notes: Seropositivity for HCMV was found in most of the eight sequenced donors, with one seronegative. Dominant NKG2C+ clonotypes made up about 1.0-7.5% of CD8+ T cells in roughly 6 donors.

Sequenced: PBMCs. This chain uses TRBV12-3 or TRBV12-4 with TRBJ2-3, with D possibly being TRBD1 or TRBD2 (7 bases each). This clonotype originated in a woman younger than 30 in good health. Written as DNA, the CDR3 is TGTGCCAGCAGATCAGGGGGGGGGCCAGTAGATACGCAGTATTTT. Translation gives CASRSGGGPVDTQYF.